This entry describes one T cell receptor beta chain. Authors' processing steps: Estimates of nucleated cell counts were drawn from the amplification of reference gene primers. Sequencing was performed with immunoSEQ multiplex PCR; in TCRdb, only in-frame clones are kept and a portion is missing. Clone size and the V and J calls come from that table; the DNA yielded D and trimming. The sample records approximately 100,000 clones, about 91% being singletons. This sample was taken from a study of blood T cell repertoires in COVID-19. Germline-derived CDR1 and CDR2 are KGHDR and SFDVKD. Deletions cut 7 bases from V and 6 bases from J, with 9 bases between. The CDR3 has 13 residues.

The receptor comes from a woman older than 75 with active COVID-19. Sequencing was performed on peripheral blood. The chain couples TRBV24-1 to TRBJ1-6; tentative D call: TRBD1 (5 bases). CDR3 coding DNA: TGTGCCACCAGACAGGAACTTAATTCACCCCTCCACTTT. Protein: CATRQELNSPLHF.